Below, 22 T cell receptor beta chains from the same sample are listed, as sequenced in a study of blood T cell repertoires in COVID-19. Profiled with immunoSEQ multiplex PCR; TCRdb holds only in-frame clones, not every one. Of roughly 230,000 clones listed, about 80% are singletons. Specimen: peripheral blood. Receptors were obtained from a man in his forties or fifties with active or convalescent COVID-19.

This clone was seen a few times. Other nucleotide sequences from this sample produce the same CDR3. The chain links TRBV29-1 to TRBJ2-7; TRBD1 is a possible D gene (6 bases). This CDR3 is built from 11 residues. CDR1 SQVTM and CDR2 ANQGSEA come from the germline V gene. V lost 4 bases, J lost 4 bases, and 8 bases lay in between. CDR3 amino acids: CSVVQGYEQYF. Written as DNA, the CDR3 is TGCAGCGTTGTACAGGGTTACGAGCAGTACTTC.

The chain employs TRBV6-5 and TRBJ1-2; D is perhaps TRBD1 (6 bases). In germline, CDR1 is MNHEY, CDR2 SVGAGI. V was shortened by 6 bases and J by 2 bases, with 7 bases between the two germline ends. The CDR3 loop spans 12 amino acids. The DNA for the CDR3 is TGTGCCAGCAGCGGACAGAACTATGGCTACACCTTC. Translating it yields CASSGQNYGYTF.

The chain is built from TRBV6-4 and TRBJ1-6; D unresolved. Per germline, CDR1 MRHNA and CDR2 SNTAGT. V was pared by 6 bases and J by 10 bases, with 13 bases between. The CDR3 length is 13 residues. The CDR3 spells CASSQDWESPLHF. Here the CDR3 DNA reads TGTGCCAGCAGCCAGGATTGGGAGTCACCCCTCCACTTT.

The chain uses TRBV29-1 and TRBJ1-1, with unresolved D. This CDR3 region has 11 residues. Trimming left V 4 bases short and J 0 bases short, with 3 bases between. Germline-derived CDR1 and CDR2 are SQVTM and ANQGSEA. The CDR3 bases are TGCAGCGTTGTCTTGAACACTGAAGCTTTCTTT. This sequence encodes CSVVLNTEAFF. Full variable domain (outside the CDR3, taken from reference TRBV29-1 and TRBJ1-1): SAVISQKPSRDICQRGTSLTIQCQVDSQVTMMFWYRQQPGQSLTLIATANQGSEATYESGFVIDKFPISRPNLTFSTLTVSNMSPEDSSIYLCSVVLNTEAFFGQGTRLTVV.

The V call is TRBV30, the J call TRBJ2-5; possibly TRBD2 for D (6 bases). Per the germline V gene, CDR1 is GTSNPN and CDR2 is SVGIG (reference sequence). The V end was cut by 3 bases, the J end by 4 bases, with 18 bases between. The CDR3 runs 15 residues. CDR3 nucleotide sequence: TGTGCCTGGAGCGGCGGGACCGCCCCAGGAGAGACCCAGTACTTC. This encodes CAWSGGTAPGETQYF.

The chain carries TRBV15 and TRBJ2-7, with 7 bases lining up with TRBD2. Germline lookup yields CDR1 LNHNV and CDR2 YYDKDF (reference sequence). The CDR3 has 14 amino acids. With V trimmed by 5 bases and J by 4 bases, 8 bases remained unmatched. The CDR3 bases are TGTGCCACCAGCCCGGCGGGGGTCCGTTACGAGCAGTACTTC. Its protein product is CATSPAGVRYEQYF.

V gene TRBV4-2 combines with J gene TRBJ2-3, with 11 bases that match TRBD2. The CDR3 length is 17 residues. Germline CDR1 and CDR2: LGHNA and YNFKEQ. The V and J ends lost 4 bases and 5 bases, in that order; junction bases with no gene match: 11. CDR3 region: CASSRTATSGGRDTQYF. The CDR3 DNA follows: TGTGCCAGCAGCCGCACAGCAACTAGCGGGGGCCGAGATACGCAGTATTTT.

CDR3 coding DNA: TGTGCCTGGAGTGTGCCGACTAGCGGGGGGTTAGATACGCAGTATTTT. Translating gives CAWSVPTSGGLDTQYF. The chain employs TRBV30 and TRBJ2-3; 13 positions match TRBD2. J was trimmed by 5 bases and V by 0 bases; bases with no gene match: 5. The CDR3 extends over 16 amino acids. CDR1 is GTSNPN, CDR2 SVGIG, per germline (reference sequence).

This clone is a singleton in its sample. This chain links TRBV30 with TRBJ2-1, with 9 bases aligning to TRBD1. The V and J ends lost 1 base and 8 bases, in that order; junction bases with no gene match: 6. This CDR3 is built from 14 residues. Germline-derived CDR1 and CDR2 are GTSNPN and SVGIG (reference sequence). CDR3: CAWSGRQGGDEQFF. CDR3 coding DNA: TGTGCCTGGAGTGGGAGACAGGGGGGAGATGAGCAGTTCTTC.

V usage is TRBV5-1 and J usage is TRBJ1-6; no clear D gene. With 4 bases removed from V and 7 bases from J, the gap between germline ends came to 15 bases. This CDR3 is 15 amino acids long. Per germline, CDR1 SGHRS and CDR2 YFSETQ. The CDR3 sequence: CASSPLEGGNSPLHF. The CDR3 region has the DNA TGCGCCAGCAGCCCCCTTGAGGGTGGCAATTCACCCCTCCACTTT.

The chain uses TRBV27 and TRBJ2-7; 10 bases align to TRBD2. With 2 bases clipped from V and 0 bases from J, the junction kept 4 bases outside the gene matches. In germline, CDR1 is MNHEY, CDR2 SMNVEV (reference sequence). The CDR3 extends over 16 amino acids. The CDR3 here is CASSLGTSESSYEQYF. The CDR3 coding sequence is TGTGCCAGCAGTTTAGGGACTAGCGAGAGCTCCTACGAGCAGTACTTC.

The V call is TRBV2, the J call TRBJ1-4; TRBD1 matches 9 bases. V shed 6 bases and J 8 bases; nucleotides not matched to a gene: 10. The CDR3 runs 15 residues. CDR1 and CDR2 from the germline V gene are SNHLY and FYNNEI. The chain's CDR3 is CASSQYRGRLEKLFF. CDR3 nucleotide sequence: TGTGCCAGCAGCCAATACAGGGGGCGCCTAGAAAAACTGTTTTTT.

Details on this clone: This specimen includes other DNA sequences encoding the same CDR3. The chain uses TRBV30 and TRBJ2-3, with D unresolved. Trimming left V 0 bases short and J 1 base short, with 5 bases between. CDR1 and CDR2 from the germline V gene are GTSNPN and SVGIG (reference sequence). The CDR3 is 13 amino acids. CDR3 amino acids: CAWSVAGTDTQYF. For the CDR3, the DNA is TGTGCCTGGAGTGTAGCCGGCACAGATACGCAGTATTTT.

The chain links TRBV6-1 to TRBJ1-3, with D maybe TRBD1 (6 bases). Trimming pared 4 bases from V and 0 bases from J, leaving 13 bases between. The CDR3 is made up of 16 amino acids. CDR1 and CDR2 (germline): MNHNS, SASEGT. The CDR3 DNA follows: TGTGCCAGCAGTGCACACCGGGACAACTCTGGAAACACCATATATTTT. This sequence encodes CASSAHRDNSGNTIYF.

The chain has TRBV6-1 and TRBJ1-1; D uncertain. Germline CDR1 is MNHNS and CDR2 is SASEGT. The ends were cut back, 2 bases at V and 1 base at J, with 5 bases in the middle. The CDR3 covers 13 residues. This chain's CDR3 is CASSEIWNTEAFF. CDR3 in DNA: TGTGCCAGCAGTGAAATCTGGAACACTGAAGCTTTCTTT.

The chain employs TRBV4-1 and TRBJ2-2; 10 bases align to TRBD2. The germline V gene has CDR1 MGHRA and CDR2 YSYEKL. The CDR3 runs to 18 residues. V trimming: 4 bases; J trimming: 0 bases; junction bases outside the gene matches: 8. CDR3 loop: CASSPHGLAGANTGELFF. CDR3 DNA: TGCGCCAGCAGCCCCCACGGGCTAGCGGGGGCGAACACCGGGGAGCTGTTTTTT.

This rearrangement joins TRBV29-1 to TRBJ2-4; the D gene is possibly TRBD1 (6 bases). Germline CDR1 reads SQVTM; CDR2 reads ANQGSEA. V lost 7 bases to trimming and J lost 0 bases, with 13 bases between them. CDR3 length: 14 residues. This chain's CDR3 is CSASTGLAKNIQYF. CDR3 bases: TGCAGCGCATCGACAGGACTAGCCAAAAACATTCAGTACTTC.

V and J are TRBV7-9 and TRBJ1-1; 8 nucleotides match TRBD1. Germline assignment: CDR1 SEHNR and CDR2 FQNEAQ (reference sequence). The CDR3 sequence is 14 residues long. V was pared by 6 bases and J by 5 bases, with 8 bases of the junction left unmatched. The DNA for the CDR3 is TGTGCCAGCAGACCGGACAGGACAGGGACTGAAGCTTTCTTT. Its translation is CASRPDRTGTEAFF.

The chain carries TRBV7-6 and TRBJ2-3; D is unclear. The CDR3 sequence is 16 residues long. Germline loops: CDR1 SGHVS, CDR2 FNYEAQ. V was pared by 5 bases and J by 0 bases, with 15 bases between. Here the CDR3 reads CASSATHTTSTDTQYF. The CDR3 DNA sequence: TGTGCCAGCAGCGCCACCCACACTACTAGCACAGATACGCAGTATTTT.

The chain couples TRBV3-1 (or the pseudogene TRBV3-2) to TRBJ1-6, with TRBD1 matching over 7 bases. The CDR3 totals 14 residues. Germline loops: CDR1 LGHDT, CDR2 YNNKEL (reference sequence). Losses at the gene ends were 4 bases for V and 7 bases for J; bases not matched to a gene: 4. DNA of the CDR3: TGTGCCAGCAGCCTACCGGGACAGAATTCACCCCTCCACTTT. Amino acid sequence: CASSLPGQNSPLHF.

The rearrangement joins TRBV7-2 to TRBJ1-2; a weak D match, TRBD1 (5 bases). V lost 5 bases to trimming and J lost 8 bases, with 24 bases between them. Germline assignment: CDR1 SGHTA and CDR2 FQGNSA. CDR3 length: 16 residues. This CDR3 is CASSRGGEALGRGYTF. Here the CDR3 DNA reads TGTGCCAGCAGCCGGGGGGGAGAGGCACTGGGTAGGGGCTACACCTTC. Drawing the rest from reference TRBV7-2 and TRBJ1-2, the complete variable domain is GAGVSQSPSNKVTEKGKDVELRCDPISGHTALYWYRQSLGQGLEFLIYFQGNSAPDKSGLPSDRFSAERTGGSVSTLTIQRTQQEDSAVYLCASSRGGEALGRGYTFGSGTRLTVV.

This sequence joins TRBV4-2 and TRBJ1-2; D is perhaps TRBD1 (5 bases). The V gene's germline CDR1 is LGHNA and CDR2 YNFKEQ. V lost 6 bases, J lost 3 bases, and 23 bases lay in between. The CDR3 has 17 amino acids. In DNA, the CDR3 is TGTGCCAGCAGACCCCTCGCGGGGGGAACGGGTGACTATGGCTACACCTTC. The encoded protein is CASRPLAGGTGDYGYTF.